A single T cell receptor (beta chain) is shown here with its context. Regions amplified from RNA transcripts were the TCR beta CDR3 regions. Initially, a first-round RT-PCR of the TCR CDR3 employed the HTBI primer set. TCRdb passed the multiplex PCR reads through MiXCR, listing each CDR3 protein once. The sample records approximately 620,000 distinct CDR3 sequences, approximately 14% being singletons. The CDR3 is 14 residues long. Unmatched junction bases numbered 7, after V lost 7 bases and J lost 2 bases. Germline CDR1 LNHDA, CDR2 SQIVND (reference sequence). These data belong to a study of T cells in Graves' hyperthyroidism and ophthalmopathy. Hyperthyroidism was newly diagnosed in patients aged 18 to 65 (duration under 2 months). The study based diagnoses on clinical symptoms, serum thyroxine and TRAb, thyroid ultrasound and orbital computed tomography.

Sequencing was done on a sample of blood. This receptor was obtained from a woman between 25 and 40 years old with Graves' hyperthyroidism that later progressed to Graves' ophthalmopathy. The chain couples TRBV19 to TRBJ2-7; 8 nucleotides line up with TRBD1. This CDR3 is CASNPTGAAYEQYF. DNA of the CDR3: TGTGCCAGTAATCCGACAGGGGCGGCCTACGAGCAGTACTTC.